This TCR beta chain was observed in a study of blood T cells in healthy people across ages. The V gene's germline CDR1 is LGHNA and CDR2 YNFKEQ. The germline V and J ends were trimmed by 2 bases and 0 bases, with 17 bases remaining between them. The CDR3 totals 17 residues. This clonotype was counted at least ten times. Each sample yielded at least 6 micrograms of PBMC total RNA. It was with a sample-barcoded 5' primer and a J-beta primer mix that a second PCR of roughly 7 to 12 cycles was run. TCRdb re-called the 5' RACE reads through MiXCR, storing one row per CDR3 protein. The sample has approximately 700,000 distinct CDR3 sequences, about 32% seen once.

The chain has TRBV4-2 and TRBJ2-7; possibly TRBD1 or TRBD2 for D (6 bases each). Sequenced input: blood. This receptor was obtained from a woman aged 80 or over in good health. The DNA for the CDR3 is TGTGCCAGCAGCCAAACCTCGGAAGGGGGGATCTCCTACGAGCAGTACTTC. It codes for CASSQTSEGGISYEQYF.